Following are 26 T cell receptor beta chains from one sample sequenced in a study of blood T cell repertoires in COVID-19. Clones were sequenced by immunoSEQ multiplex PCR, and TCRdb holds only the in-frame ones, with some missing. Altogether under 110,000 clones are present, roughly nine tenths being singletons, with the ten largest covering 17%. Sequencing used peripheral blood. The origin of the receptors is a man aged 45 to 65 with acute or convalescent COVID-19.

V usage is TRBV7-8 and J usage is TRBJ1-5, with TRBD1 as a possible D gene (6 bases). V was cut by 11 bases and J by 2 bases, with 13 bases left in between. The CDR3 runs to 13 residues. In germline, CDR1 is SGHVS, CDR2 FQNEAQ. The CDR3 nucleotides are TGTGCCGGGGGCCCTTGGGGCAATCAGCCCCAGCATTTT. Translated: CAGGPWGNQPQHF.

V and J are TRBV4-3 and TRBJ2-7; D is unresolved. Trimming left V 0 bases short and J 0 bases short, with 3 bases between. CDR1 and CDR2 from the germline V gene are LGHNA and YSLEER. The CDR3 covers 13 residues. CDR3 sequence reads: CASSQDYSYEQYF. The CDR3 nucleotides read TGCGCCAGCAGCCAAGATTACTCCTACGAGCAGTACTTC.

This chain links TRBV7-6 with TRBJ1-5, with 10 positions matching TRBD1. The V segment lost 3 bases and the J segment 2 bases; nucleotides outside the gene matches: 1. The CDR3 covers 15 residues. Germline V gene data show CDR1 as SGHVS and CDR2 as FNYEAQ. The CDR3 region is CASSFGTGGNQPQHF. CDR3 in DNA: TGTGCCAGCAGCTTTGGGACAGGGGGCAATCAGCCCCAGCATTTT.

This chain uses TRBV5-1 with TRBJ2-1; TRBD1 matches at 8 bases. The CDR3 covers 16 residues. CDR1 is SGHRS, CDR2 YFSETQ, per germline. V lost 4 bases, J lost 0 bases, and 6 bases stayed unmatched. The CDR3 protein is CASSLNRGNSYNEQFF. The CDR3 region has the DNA TGCGCCAGCAGCCTCAACAGGGGGAACTCCTACAATGAGCAGTTCTTC.

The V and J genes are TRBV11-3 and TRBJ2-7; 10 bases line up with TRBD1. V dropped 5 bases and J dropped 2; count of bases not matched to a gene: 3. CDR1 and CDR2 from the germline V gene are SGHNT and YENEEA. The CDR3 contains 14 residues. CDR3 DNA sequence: TGTGCCAGCAGCCCCGGGACAGGGGCCTACGAGCAGTACTTC. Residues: CASSPGTGAYEQYF.

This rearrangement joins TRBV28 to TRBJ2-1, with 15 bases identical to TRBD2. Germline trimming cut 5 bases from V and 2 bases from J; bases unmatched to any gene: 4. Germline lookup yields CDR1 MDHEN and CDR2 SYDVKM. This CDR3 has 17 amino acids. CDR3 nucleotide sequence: TGTGCCAGCAGTGGGACTAGCGGGGGGTATACCTACAATGAGCAGTTCTTC. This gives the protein CASSGTSGGYTYNEQFF.

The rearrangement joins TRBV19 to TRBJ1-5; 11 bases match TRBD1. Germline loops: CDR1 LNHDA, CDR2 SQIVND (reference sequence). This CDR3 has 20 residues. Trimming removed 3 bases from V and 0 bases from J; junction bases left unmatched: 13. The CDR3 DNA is TGTGCCAGTAGTATGAAGTCCGGGACAGGGGGTCTAAATAGCAATCAGCCCCAGCATTTT. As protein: CASSMKSGTGGLNSNQPQHF.

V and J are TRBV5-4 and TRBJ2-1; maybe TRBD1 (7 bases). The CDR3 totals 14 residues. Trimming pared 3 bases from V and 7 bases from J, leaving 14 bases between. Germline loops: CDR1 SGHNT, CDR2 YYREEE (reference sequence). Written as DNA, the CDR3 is TGTGCCAGCAGCTGGCGGGGACAGACTAATGAGCAGTTCTTC. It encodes CASSWRGQTNEQFF.

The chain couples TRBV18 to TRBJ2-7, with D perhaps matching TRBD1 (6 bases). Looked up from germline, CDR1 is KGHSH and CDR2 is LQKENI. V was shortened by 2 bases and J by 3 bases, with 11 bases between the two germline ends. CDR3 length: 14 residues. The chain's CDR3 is CASSPIAGVYEQYF. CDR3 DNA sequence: TGTGCCAGCTCACCAATAGCAGGGGTCTACGAGCAGTACTTC.

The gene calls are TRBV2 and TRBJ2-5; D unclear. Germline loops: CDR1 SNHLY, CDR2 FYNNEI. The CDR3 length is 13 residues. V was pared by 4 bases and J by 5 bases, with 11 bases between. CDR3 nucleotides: TGTGCCAGCAGTGTCATTCAGTGGGAGACCCAGTACTTC. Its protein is CASSVIQWETQYF.

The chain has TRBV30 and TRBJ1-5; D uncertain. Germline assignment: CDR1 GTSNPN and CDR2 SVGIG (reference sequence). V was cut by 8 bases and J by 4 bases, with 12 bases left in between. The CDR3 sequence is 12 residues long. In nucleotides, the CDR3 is TGTGCCGGATCCAGAGGGAATCAGCCCCAGCATTTT. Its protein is CAGSRGNQPQHF.

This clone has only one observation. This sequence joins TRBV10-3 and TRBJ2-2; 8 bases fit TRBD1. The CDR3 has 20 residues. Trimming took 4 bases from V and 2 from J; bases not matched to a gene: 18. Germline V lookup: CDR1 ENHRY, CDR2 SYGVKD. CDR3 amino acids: CAISGGPGTGGVLNTGELFF. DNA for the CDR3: TGTGCCATCAGTGGAGGTCCCGGGACAGGTGGCGTCCTTAACACCGGGGAGCTGTTTTTT.

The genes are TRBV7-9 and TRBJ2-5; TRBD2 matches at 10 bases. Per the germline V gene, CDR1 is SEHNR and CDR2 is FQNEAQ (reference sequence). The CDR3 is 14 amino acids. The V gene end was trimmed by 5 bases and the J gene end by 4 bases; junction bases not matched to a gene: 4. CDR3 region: CASSQLAGLETQYF. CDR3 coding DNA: TGTGCCAGCAGCCAACTAGCGGGGCTAGAGACCCAGTACTTC.

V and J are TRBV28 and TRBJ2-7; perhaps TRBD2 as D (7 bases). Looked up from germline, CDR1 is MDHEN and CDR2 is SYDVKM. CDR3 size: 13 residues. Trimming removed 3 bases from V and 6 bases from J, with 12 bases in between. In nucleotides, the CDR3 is TGTGCCAGCAGTTTTGGGGGGGCGATCGAGCAGTACTTC. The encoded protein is CASSFGGAIEQYF. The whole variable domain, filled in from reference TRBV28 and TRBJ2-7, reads DVKVTQSSRYLVKRTGEKVFLECVQDMDHENMFWYRQDPGLGLRLIYFSYDVKMKEKGDIPEGYSVSREKKERFSLILESASTNQTSMYLCASSFGGAIEQYFGPGTRLTVT.

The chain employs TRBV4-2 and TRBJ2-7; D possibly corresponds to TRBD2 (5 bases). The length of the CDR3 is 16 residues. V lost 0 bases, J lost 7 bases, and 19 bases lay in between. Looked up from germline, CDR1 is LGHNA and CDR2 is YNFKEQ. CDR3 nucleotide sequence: TGTGCCAGCAGCCAAGATTACTTAAGGGAGACGGGAGAGCAGTACTTC. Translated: CASSQDYLRETGEQYF.

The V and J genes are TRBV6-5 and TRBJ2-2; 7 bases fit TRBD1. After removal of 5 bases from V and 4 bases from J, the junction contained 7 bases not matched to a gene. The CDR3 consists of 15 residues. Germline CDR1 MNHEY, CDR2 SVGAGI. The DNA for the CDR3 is TGTGCCAGCAGTAAAAGGGGGCTGGGCACCGGGGAGCTGTTTTTT. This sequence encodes CASSKRGLGTGELFF.

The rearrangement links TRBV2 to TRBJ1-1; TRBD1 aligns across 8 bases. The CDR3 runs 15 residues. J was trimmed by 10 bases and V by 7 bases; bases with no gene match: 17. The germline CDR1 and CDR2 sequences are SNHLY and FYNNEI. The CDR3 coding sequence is TGTGCCAGCACCCCGGCGGGTCGACAGGGGAAGGGAGCTTTCTTT. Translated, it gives CASTPAGRQGKGAFF.

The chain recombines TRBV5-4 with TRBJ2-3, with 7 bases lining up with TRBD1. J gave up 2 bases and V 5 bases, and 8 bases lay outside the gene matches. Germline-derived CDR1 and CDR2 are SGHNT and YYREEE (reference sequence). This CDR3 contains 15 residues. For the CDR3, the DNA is TGTGCCAGCAGACCGACAGGGTCTTACACAGATACGCAGTATTTT. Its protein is CASRPTGSYTDTQYF.

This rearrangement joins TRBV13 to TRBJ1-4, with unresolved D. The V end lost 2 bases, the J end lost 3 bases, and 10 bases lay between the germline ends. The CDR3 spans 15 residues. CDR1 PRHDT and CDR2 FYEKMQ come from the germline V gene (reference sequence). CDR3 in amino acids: CASSLFRGSNEKLFF. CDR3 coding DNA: TGTGCCAGCAGCTTATTTCGGGGTTCTAATGAAAAACTGTTTTTT. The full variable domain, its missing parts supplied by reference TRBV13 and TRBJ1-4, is AAGVIQSPRHLIKEKRETATLKCYPIPRHDTVYWYQQGPGQDPQFLISFYEKMQSDKGSIPDRFSAQQFSDYHSELNMSSLELGDSALYFCASSLFRGSNEKLFFGSGTQLSVL.

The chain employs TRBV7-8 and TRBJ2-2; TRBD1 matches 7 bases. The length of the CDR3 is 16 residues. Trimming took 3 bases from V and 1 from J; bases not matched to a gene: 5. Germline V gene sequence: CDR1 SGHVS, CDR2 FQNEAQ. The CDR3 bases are TGTGCCAGCAGCTTCGGGACAGCCAGGAACACCGGGGAGCTGTTTTTT. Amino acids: CASSFGTARNTGELFF.

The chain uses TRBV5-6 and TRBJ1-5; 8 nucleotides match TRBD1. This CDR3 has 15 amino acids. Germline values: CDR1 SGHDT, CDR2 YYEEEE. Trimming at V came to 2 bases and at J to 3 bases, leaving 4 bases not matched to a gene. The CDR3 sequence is CASSFSGGPNQPQHF. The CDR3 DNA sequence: TGTGCCAGCAGCTTCTCAGGGGGCCCCAATCAGCCCCAGCATTTT.

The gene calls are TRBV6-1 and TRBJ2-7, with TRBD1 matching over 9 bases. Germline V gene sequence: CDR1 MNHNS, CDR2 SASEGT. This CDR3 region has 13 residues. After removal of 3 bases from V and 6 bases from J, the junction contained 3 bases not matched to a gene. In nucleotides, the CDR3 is TGTGCCAGCAGTGATGGGACAGGGTTCGAGCAGTACTTC. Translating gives CASSDGTGFEQYF.

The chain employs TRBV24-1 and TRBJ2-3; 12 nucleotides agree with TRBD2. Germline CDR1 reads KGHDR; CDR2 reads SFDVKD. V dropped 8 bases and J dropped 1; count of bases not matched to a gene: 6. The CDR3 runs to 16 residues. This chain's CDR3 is CATTPSGGGRTDTQYF. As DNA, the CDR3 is TGTGCCACCACTCCTAGCGGGGGGGGCCGCACAGATACGCAGTATTTT.

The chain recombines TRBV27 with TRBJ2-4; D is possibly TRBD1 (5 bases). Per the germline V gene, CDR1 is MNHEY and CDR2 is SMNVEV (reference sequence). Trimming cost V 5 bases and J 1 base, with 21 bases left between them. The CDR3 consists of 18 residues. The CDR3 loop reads CASSALTGAAWAKNIQYF. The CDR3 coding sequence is TGTGCCAGCAGTGCTCTCACAGGCGCGGCGTGGGCCAAAAACATTCAGTACTTC.

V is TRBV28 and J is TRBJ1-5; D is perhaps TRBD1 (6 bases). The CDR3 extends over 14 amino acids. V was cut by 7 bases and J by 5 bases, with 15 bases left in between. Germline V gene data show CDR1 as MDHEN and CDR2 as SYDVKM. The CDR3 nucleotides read TGTGCCAGCAACACGGGACAAGGGTATCAGCCCCAGCATTTT. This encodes CASNTGQGYQPQHF.

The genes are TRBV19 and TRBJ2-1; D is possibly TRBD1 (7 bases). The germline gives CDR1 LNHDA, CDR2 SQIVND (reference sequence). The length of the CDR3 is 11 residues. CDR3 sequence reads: CASEGAYEQFF. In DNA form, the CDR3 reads TGTGCTTCGGAGGGGGCTTATGAGCAGTTCTTC.